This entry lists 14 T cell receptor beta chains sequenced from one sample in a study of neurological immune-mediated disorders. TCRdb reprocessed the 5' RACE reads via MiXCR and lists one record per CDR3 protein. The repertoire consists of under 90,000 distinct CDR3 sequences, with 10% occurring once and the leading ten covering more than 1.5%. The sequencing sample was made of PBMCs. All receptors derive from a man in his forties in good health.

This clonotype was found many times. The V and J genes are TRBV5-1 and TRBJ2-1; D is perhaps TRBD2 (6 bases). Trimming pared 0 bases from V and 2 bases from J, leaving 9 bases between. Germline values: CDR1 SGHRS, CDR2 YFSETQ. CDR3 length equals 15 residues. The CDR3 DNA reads TGCGCCAGCAGCTTGGGCGGGGTAACCTACAATGAGCAGTTCTTC. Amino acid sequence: CASSLGGVTYNEQFF.

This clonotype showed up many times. CDR3: CASSLMRRGDTQYF. CDR3 coding DNA: TGTGCCAGCAGTTTAATGCGGCGGGGTGATACGCAGTATTTT. J is TRBJ2-3 and V is TRBV12-3 or TRBV12-4, with a possible D match to TRBD2 (6 bases). There are 14 residues in the CDR3. V lost 2 bases and J lost 6, with 12 bases in between.

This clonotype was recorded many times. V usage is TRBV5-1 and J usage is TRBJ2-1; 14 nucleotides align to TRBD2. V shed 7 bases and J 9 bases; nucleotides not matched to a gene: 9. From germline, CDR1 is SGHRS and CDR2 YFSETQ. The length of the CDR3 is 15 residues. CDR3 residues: CASGPGLAGGGEQFF. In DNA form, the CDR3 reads TGCGCCAGCGGACCAGGACTAGCGGGGGGCGGTGAGCAGTTCTTC. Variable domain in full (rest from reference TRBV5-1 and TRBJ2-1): KAGVTQTPRYLIKTRGQQVTLSCSPISGHRSVSWYQQTPGQGLQFLFEYFSETQRNKGNFPGRFSGRQFSNSRSEMNVSTLELGDSALYLCASGPGLAGGGEQFFGPGTRLTVL.

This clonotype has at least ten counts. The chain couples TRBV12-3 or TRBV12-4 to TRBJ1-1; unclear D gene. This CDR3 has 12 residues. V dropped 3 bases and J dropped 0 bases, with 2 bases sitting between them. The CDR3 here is CASSFLNTEAFF. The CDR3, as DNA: TGTGCCAGCAGTTTCCTGAACACTGAAGCTTTCTTT.

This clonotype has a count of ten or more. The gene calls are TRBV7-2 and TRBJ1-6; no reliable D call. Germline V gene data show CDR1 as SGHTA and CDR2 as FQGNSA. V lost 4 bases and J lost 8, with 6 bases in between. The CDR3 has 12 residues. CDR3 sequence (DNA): TGTGCCAGCAGCTCCTCCCATTCACCCCTCCACTTT. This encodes CASSSSHSPLHF.

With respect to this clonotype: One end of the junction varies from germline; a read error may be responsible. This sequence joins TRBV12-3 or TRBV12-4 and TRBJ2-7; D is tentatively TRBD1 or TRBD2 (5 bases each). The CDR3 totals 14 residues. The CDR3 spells CVSGGTGSAYEQYF. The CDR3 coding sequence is TGTGTCAGCGGTGGGACGGGGTCGGCCTACGAGCAGTACTTC.

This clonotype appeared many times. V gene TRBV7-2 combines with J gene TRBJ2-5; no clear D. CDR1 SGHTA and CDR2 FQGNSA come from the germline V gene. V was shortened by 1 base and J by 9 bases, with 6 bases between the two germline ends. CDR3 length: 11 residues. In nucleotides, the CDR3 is TGTGCCAGCAGCTTAGTTACATCCCAGTACTTC. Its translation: CASSLVTSQYF.

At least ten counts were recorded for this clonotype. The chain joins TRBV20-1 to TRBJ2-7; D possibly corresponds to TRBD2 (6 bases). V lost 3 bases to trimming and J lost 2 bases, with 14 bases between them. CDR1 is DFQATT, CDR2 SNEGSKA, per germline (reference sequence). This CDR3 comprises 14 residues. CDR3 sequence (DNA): TGCAGTGCTAGGGCGGGAACAGCGGCCTACGAGCAGTACTTC. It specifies CSARAGTAAYEQYF.

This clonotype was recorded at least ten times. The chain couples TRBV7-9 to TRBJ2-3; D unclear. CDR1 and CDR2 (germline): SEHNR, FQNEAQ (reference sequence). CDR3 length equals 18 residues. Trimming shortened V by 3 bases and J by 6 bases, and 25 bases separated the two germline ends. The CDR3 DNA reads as TGTGCCAGCAGCTTGAGGACCGAGCTCTGGCCGCCGTGGGATACGCAGTATTTT. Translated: CASSLRTELWPPWDTQYF.

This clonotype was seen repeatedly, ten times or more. CDR3 loop: CAIRVSGGFTEAFF. The CDR3 DNA is TGTGCCATCAGGGTATCAGGGGGCTTTACTGAAGCTTTCTTT. The chain recombines TRBV10-3 with TRBJ1-1; 8 positions match TRBD1. The CDR3 spans 14 residues. Trimming took 6 bases from V and 5 from J; bases not matched to a gene: 8. Germline CDR1 is ENHRY and CDR2 is SYGVKD.

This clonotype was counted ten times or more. The CDR3 sequence is CASSPSGPYEQYF. DNA for the CDR3: TGTGCCAGCAGTCCTAGCGGACCCTACGAGCAGTACTTC. The rearrangement links TRBV2 to TRBJ2-7; 7 bases match TRBD2. Germline V lookup: CDR1 SNHLY, CDR2 FYNNEI. The CDR3 extends over 13 amino acids. V lost 5 bases, J lost 2 bases, and 3 bases stayed unmatched.

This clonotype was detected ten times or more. CDR3 in DNA: TGTGCCAGCAGTCAGACTAGTGGCGGCCCCCTAGAGACCCAGTACTTC. Its translation: CASSQTSGGPLETQYF. This chain joins TRBV7-3 and TRBJ2-5; the D gene is possibly TRBD2 (6 bases). The ends were cut back, 6 bases at V and 4 bases at J, with 21 bases in the middle. Germline V gene lookup returns CDR1 SGHTA and CDR2 FQGTGA. This CDR3 is 16 amino acids long.

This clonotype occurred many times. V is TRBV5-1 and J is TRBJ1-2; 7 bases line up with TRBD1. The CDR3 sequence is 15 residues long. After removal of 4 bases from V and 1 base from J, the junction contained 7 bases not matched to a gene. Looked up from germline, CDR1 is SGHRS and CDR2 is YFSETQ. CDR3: CASSPYGTDNYGYTF. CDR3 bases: TGCGCCAGCAGCCCGTACGGGACAGATAACTATGGCTACACCTTC.

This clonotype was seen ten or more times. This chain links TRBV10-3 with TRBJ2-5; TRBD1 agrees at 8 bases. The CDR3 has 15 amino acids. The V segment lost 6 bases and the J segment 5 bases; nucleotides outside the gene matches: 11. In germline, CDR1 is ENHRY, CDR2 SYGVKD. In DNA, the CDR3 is TGTGCCATCAGCGTTGGACAGGGAGAAGGGGAGACCCAGTACTTC. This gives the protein CAISVGQGEGETQYF.